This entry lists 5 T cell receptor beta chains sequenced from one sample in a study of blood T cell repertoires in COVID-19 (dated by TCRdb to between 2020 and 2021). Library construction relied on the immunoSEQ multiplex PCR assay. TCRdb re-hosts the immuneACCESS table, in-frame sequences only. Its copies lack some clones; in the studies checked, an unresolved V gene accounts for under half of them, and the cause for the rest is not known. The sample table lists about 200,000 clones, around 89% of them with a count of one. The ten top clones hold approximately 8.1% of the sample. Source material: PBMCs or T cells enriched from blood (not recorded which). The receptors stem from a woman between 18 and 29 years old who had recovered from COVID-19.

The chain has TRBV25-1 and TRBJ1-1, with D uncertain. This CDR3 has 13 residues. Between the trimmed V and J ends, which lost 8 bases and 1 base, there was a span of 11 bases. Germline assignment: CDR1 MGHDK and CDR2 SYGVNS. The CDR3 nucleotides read TGTGCCAGCTCCTTTGCGGGGAACACTGAAGCTTTCTTT. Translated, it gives CASSFAGNTEAFF.

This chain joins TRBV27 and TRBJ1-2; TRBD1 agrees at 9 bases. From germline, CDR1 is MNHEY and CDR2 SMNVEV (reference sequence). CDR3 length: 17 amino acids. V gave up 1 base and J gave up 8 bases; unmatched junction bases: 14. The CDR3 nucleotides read TGTGCCAGCAGTTTATGGGGACAGGGTCTTCTACCAGAGGGCTACACCTTC. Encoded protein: CASSLWGQGLLPEGYTF.

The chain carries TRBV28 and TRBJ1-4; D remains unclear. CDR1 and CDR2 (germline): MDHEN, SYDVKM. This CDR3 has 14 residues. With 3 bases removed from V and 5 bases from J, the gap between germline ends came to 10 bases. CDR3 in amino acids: CASSFVLRNEKLFF. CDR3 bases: TGTGCCAGCAGTTTTGTATTGAGAAATGAAAAACTGTTTTTT.

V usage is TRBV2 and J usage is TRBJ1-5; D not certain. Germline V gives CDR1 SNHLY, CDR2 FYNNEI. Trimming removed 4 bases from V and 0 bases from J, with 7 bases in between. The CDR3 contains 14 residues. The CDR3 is CASSAQNSNQPQHF. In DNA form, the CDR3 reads TGTGCCAGCAGTGCACAAAATAGCAATCAGCCCCAGCATTTT.

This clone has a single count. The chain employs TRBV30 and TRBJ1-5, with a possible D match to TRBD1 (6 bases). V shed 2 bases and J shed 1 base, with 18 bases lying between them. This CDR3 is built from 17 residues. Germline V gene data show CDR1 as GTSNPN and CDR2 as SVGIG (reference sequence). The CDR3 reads CAWSPARGPFSNQPQHF. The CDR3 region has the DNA TGTGCCTGGAGTCCCGCCAGGGGACCCTTCAGCAATCAGCCCCAGCATTTT.